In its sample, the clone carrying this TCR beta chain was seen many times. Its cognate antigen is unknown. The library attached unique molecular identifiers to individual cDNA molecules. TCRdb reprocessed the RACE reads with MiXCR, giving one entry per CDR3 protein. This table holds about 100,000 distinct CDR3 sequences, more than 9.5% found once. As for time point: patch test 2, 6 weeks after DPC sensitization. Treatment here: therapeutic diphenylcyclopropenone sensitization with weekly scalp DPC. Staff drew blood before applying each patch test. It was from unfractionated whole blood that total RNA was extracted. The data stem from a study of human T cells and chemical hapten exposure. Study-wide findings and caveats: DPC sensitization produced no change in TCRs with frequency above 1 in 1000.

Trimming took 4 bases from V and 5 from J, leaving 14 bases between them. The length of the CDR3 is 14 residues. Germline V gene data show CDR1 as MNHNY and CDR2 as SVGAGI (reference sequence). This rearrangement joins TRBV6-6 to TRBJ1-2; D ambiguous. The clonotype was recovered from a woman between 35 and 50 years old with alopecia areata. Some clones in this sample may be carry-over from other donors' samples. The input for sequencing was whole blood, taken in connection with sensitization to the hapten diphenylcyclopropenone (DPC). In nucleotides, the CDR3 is TGTGCCAGCAGTTCTACAGCGGGAGGGTATGGCTACACCTTC. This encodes CASSSTAGGYGYTF.